This T cell receptor beta chain was sequenced during a study of blood T cell repertoires in COVID-19. This clone has just a few counts. Germline CDR1 and CDR2: MNHEY and SVGAGI. The V and J ends lost 7 bases and 9 bases, in that order; junction bases with no gene match: 7. This CDR3 has 14 amino acids. Original analysis: Reference gene primer amplification yielded estimated nucleated cell counts. The repertoire was sequenced with immunoSEQ multiplex PCR; TCRdb's copy has only in-frame clones and lacks some. Clonal size and the V and J genes are those of that table, whereas D and trimming came from the DNA. This table has some 80,000 clones, about four fifths appearing once.

The V gene is TRBV6-5, the J gene TRBJ1-6; 9 nucleotides agree with TRBD1. The clonotype comes from a woman older than 75 with active or convalescent COVID-19. Material: peripheral blood. This CDR3 reads CASTKGQGRSPLHF. The CDR3 DNA sequence: TGTGCCAGCACCAAGGGACAGGGACGTTCACCCCTCCACTTT.